What follows are 8 T cell receptor beta chains derived from one specimen sequenced in a study of response to subunit inactivated influenza vaccine (dated by TCRdb to 2016 to 2019). The library was made by RT-PCR. TCRdb shows the sequencer as Illumina HiSeq 2500. TCRdb reanalyzed the raw reads on its own, using fastp at Q25 for trimming and MiXCR for clone calling, and kept in-frame beta chains. Entries that share a CDR3 protein sequence are merged under the most common genes and DNA. The sample records 550,000 to 800,000 distinct CDR3 sequences, more than 11% of which are singletons. The ten largest clonotypes hold 5.5% to 7% of the sample. The sample was PBMCs from blood, taken 14 days before vaccination. These receptors originate from a man aged 45 to 65 who received an inactivated influenza vaccine. Donor details come from another sample of the same person, matched by shared clones.

The gene calls are TRBV5-6 and TRBJ2-7; TRBD1 matches 9 bases. Germline CDR1 SGHDT, CDR2 YYEEEE. This CDR3 has 15 amino acids. Trimming took 4 bases from V and 6 from J; bases not matched to a gene: 11. CDR3 amino acids: CASSPMTGGLREQYF. CDR3 DNA: TGTGCCAGCAGCCCGATGACAGGGGGTCTTCGCGAGCAGTACTTC.

This sequence joins TRBV12-3 or TRBV12-4 and TRBJ2-2; 8 bases line up with TRBD1. The CDR3 loop spans 15 amino acids. The ends lost 6 bases at V and 6 bases at J; junction bases unmatched: 9. Here the CDR3 reads CASRSRGQGPGELFF. CDR3 bases: TGTGCCAGCAGGTCCAGGGGGCAGGGGCCCGGGGAGCTGTTTTTT.

The chain uses TRBV7-6 and TRBJ2-5; 9 positions agree with TRBD2. V was pared by 2 bases and J by 1 base, with 11 bases of the junction left unmatched. Germline V CDR1 and CDR2: SGHVS, FNYEAQ. The CDR3 has 18 amino acids. The CDR3 nucleotides are TGTGCCAGCAGCTTACCCCGGGGAACTAGCGGGCCCCAAGAGACCCAGTACTTC. Residues: CASSLPRGTSGPQETQYF.

This clonotype has just a few counts. This chain joins TRBV5-6 and TRBJ2-3; unclear D gene. Germline V gene lookup returns CDR1 SGHDT and CDR2 YYEEEE. CDR3 length: 13 amino acids. Between the trimmed V and J ends, which lost 4 bases and 4 bases, there was a span of 10 bases. The CDR3 here is CASSQVFSDTQYF. In nucleotides, the CDR3 is TGTGCCAGCAGCCAAGTATTTTCAGATACGCAGTATTTT.

This clonotype came up a few times. The chain couples TRBV11-2 to TRBJ2-6; TRBD2 is a possible D gene (6 bases). The CDR3 extends over 16 amino acids. V was pared by 4 bases and J by 1 base, with 11 bases between. From germline, CDR1 is SGHAT and CDR2 FQNNGV. The CDR3 region is CASSSYGGSGANVLTF. The CDR3 region has the DNA TGTGCCAGCAGCTCATATGGAGGGTCTGGGGCCAACGTCCTGACTTTC.

The table lists this clonotype with a few counts. The J gene is TRBJ1-2, the V gene TRBV20-1; unclear D gene. V lost 0 bases, J lost 8 bases, and 16 bases lay in between. The germline V gene encodes CDR1 DFQATT and CDR2 SNEGSKA (reference sequence). This CDR3 has 14 amino acids. The CDR3 region has the DNA TGCAGTGCTAGAGATCAACGGGGTCGATGGGGCTACACCTTC. The encoded protein is CSARDQRGRWGYTF.

The chain has TRBV7-2 and TRBJ2-5; tentative D call: TRBD2 (5 bases). The V end lost 0 bases, the J end lost 5 bases, and 10 bases lay between the germline ends. From germline, CDR1 is SGHTA and CDR2 FQGNSA. The CDR3 runs 14 residues. For the CDR3, the DNA is TGTGCCAGCAGCTTAGCGAGAGGCGGGGAGACCCAGTACTTC. Encoded protein: CASSLARGGETQYF.

The sample holds a few counts of this clonotype. V usage is TRBV5-1 and J usage is TRBJ2-7; 7 bases agree with TRBD1. The CDR3 is 15 amino acids. Looked up from germline, CDR1 is SGHRS and CDR2 is YFSETQ. J gave up 4 bases and V 0 bases, and 7 bases lay outside the gene matches. CDR3 region: CASSLEGGGWYEQYF. CDR3 bases: TGCGCCAGCAGCTTGGAAGGGGGCGGTTGGTACGAGCAGTACTTC.